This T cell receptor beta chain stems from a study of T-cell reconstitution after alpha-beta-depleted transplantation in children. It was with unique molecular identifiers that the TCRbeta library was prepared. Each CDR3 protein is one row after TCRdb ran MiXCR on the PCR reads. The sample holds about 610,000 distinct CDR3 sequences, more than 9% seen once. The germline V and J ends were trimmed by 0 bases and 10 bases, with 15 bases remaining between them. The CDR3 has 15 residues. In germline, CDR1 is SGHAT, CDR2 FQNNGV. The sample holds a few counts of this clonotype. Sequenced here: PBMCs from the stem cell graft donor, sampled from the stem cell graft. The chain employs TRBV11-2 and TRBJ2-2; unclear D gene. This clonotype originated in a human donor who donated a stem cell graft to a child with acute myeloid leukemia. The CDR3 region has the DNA TGTGCCAGCAGCTTAGATTCTGGTTGGCGGCTGGAGCTGTTTTTT. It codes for CASSLDSGWRLELFF.